This T cell receptor beta chain appears in the sequencing data of a study of blood T cell repertoires in COVID-19. Some clones are missing from TCRdb's copy, which holds only in-frame ones; the method was immunoSEQ multiplex PCR. Among 35,000 to 45,000 clones, under 85% were seen once, and the ten largest hold 31%. Germline assignment: CDR1 SGHDN and CDR2 FVKESK. The CDR3 sequence is 14 residues long. Trimming cost V 3 bases and J 7 bases, with 12 bases left between them. Specimen: peripheral blood. This receptor was obtained from a woman aged 80 or over with acute or convalescent COVID-19. V usage is TRBV14 and J usage is TRBJ2-2; D uncertain. Here the CDR3 reads CASSHLSLVGELFF. The CDR3 DNA is TGTGCCAGCAGCCACCTCAGTCTGGTCGGGGAGCTGTTTTTT.